The 9 T cell receptor beta chains reported below all come from one sample, sequenced in a study of blood T cell repertoires in COVID-19. Sequencing was performed with immunoSEQ multiplex PCR; in TCRdb, only in-frame clones are kept and a portion is missing. The repertoire holds roughly 41,000 clones, with around four fifths as singletons. The sample was peripheral blood. All receptors come from a man aged 45-65 years with active COVID-19.

The chain is built from TRBV3-1 (or the pseudogene TRBV3-2) and TRBJ2-2, with D possibly TRBD2 on 5 matching bases. CDR1 is LGHDT and CDR2 is YNNKEL in the germline V gene (reference sequence). The CDR3 loop spans 12 amino acids. Trimming took off 5 bases at V and 5 bases at J, with 6 bases between the two ends. CDR3 nucleotides: TGTGCCAGCAGCAGGGAGACCGGGGAGCTGTTTTTT. It specifies CASSRETGELFF.

The genes are TRBV14 and TRBJ2-1, with 8 bases matching TRBD1. The CDR3 is 15 residues long. The J segment lost 4 bases and the V segment lost 4 bases, leaving 6 bases of the junction unmatched. Germline CDR1 SGHDN, CDR2 FVKESK. The DNA of the CDR3 is TGTGCCAGCAGCCTTTGGACAGGGCTTTACAATGAGCAGTTCTTC. Protein: CASSLWTGLYNEQFF.

The V gene is TRBV7-2, the J gene TRBJ2-1, with a weak D call TRBD1 (5 bases). The CDR3 runs 15 residues. Germline loops: CDR1 SGHTA, CDR2 FQGNSA. The V end was cut by 5 bases, the J end by 5 bases, with 16 bases between. Here the CDR3 reads CASSAPKGWHNEQFF. The CDR3, as DNA: TGTGCCAGCAGCGCCCCGAAGGGGTGGCACAATGAGCAGTTCTTC.

This clone was picked up a small number of times. J is TRBJ2-2 and V is TRBV5-5; D unclear. V lost 2 bases, J lost 0 bases, and 5 bases lay in between. This CDR3 has 14 amino acids. CDR1 is SGHKS, CDR2 YYEKEE, per germline (reference sequence). DNA for the CDR3: TGTGCCAGCAGCTTAGGAGCGAACACCGGGGAGCTGTTTTTT. It yields the protein CASSLGANTGELFF.

The gene calls are TRBV19 and TRBJ2-7, with 8 bases that match TRBD2. The CDR3 spans 16 residues. Germline-derived CDR1 and CDR2 are LNHDA and SQIVND (reference sequence). The V gene end was trimmed by 1 base and the J gene end by 5 bases; junction bases not matched to a gene: 10. CDR3 protein: CASSIGTGTRGHEQYF. As DNA, the CDR3 is TGTGCCAGTAGTATAGGCACCGGGACTAGAGGCCACGAGCAGTACTTC.

The V gene is TRBV2, the J gene TRBJ2-5; the D gene is possibly TRBD2 (7 bases). Germline V gene data show CDR1 as SNHLY and CDR2 as FYNNEI. V gave up 7 bases and J gave up 5 bases, with 17 bases separating them. The CDR3 is made up of 14 amino acids. The CDR3: CASKSRGAGETQYF. DNA for the CDR3: TGTGCCAGCAAATCCCGGGGGGCAGGTGAGACCCAGTACTTC. The whole variable domain, filled in from reference TRBV2 and TRBJ2-5, reads EPEVTQTPSHQVTQMGQEVILRCVPISNHLYFYWYRQILGQKVEFLVSFYNNEISEKSEIFDDQFSVERPDGSNFTLKIRSTKLEDSAMYFCASKSRGAGETQYFGPGTRLLVL.

The chain links TRBV12-3 or TRBV12-4 to TRBJ2-7; 9 bases line up with TRBD1. The CDR3 loop spans 13 amino acids. J gave up 3 bases and V 6 bases, and 3 bases lay outside the gene matches. Here the CDR3 reads CASRPGQGYEQYF. CDR3 sequence (DNA): TGTGCCAGCAGACCGGGACAGGGCTACGAGCAGTACTTC.

This clone was counted a few times. CDR3 in DNA: TGTGCCAGTAGTATAGAAGACGGGTATGGCTACACCTTC. Its translation is CASSIEDGYGYTF. This rearrangement joins TRBV19 to TRBJ1-2; D gene unclear. CDR1 and CDR2 (germline): LNHDA, SQIVND (reference sequence). V shed 0 bases and J shed 5 bases, with 7 bases lying between them. CDR3 length equals 13 residues.

The V gene is TRBV1, the J gene TRBJ2-1; whether TRBD1, the table's D call, matches the DNA was not checked. TRBV1 is an annotated pseudogene. CDR3 length: 13 residues. This CDR3 is CTSRQGTNNEQFF. CDR3 coding DNA: TGCACCAGCAGACAGGGGACCAACAATGAGCAGTTCTTC.